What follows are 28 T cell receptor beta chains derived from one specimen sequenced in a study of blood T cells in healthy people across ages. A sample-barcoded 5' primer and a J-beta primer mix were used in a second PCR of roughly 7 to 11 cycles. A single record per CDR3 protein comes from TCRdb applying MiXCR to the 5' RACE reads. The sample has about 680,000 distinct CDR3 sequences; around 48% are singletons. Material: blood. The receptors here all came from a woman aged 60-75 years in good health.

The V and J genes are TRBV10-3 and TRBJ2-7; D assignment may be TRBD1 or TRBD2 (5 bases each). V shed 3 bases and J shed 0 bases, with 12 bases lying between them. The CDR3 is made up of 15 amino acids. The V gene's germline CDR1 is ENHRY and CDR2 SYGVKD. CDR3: CAISDYGTVSYEQYF. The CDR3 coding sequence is TGTGCCATCAGTGACTACGGGACGGTCTCCTACGAGCAGTACTTC.

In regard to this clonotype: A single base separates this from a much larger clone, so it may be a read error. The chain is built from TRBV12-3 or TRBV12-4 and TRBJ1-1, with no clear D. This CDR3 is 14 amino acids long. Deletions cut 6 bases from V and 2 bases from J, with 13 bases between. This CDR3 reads CASRRLGDNTEAFF. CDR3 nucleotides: TGTGCCAGCAGGCGTCTGGGTGACAACACTGAAGCTTTCTTT.

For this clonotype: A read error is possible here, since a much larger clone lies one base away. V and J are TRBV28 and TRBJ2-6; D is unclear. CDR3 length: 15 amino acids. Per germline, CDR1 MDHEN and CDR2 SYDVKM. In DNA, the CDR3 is TGTGCCAGCAGTTATTTACGCGCTGGGGTCAACGTCCTGACTTTC. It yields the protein CASSYLRAGVNVLTF.

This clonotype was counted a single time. The CDR3 is CASSRPQAGSSYNEQFF. CDR3 DNA sequence: TGTGCCAGCAGCCGACCGCAAGCGGGGAGCTCCTACAATGAGCAGTTCTTC. The chain combines TRBV7-9 with TRBJ2-1, with 7 bases aligning to TRBD2. Germline CDR1 is SEHNR and CDR2 is FQNEAQ (reference sequence). The CDR3 has 17 residues. Germline trimming cut 5 bases from V and 0 bases from J; bases unmatched to any gene: 10.

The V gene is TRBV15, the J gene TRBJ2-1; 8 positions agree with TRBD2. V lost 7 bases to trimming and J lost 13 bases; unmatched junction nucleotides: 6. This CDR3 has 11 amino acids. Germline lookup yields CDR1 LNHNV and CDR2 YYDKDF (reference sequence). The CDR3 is CATTSGSVQFF. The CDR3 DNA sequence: TGTGCCACCACCAGCGGGAGTGTCCAGTTCTTC.

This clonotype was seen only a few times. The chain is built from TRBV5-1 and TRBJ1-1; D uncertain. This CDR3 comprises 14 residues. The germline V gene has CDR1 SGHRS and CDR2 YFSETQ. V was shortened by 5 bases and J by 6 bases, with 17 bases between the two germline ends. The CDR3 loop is CASSVGNTIAEAFF. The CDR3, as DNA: TGCGCCAGCAGTGTCGGGAATACGATCGCTGAAGCTTTCTTT.

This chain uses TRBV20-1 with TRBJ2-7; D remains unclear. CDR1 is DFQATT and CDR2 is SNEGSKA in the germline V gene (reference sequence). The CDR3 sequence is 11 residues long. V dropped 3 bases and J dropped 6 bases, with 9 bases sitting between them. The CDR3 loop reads CSARPFGEQYF. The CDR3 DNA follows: TGCAGTGCTAGGCCCTTCGGCGAGCAGTACTTC.

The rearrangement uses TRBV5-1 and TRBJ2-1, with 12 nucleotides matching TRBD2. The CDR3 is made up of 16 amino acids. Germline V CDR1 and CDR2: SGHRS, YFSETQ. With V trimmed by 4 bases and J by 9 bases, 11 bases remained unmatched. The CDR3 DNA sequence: TGCGCCAGCAGCCCTGTACCTAGCGGGGGGGCCCCTGAGCAGTTCTTC. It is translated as CASSPVPSGGAPEQFF.

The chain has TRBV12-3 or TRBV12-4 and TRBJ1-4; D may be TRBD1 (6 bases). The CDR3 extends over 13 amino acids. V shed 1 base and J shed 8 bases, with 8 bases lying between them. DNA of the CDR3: TGTGCCAGCAGTTTAGTACAGGGCGAAAAACTGTTTTTT. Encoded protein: CASSLVQGEKLFF.

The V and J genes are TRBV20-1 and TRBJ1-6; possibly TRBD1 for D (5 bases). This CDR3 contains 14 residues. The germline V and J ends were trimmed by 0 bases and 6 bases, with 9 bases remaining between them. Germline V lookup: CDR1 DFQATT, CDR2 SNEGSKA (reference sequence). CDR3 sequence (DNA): TGCAGTGCTAGAGATGGTGGGACTAATTCACCCCTCCACTTT. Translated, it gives CSARDGGTNSPLHF.

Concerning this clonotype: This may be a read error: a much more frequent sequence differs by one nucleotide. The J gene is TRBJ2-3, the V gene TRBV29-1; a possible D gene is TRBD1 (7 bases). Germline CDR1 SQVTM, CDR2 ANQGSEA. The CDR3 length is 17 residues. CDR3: CSVEYGGPRGRTDAQYF. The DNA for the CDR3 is TGCAGCGTTGAATATGGGGGACCCAGGGGGAGGACAGATGCGCAGTATTTT.

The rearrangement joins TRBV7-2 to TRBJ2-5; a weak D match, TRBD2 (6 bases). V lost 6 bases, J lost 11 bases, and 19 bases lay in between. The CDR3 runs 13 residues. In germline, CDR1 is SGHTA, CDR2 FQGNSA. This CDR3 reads CASSQSYGEEQYF. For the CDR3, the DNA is TGTGCCAGCAGTCAATCGTATGGGGAGGAGCAGTACTTC.

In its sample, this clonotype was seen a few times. For the CDR3, the DNA is TGCAGCGTTGAGCTTTGGGACAGACAAGAGACCCAGTACTTC. It yields the protein CSVELWDRQETQYF. The chain uses TRBV29-1 and TRBJ2-5, with 7 bases lining up with TRBD1. CDR1 and CDR2 (germline): SQVTM, ANQGSEA. V lost 3 bases and J lost 2; bases outside the gene matches: 6. This CDR3 is built from 14 residues.

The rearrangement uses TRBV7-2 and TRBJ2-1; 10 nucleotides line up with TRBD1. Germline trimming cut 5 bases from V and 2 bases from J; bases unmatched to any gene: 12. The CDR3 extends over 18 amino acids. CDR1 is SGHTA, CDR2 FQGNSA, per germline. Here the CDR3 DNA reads TGTGCCAGCAGCGTGCCGGGACAGGGGTCACAGACCTACAATGAGCAGTTCTTC. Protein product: CASSVPGQGSQTYNEQFF.

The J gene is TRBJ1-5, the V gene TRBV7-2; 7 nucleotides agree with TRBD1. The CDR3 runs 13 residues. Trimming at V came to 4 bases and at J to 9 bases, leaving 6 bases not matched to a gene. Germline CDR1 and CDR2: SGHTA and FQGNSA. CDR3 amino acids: CASSSYRGGPQHF. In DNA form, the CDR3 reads TGTGCCAGCAGCTCGTACAGGGGCGGGCCCCAGCATTTT.

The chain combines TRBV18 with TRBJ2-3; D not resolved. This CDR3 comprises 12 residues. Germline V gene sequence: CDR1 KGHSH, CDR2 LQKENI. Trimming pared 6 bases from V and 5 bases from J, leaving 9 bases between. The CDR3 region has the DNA TGTGCCAGCTCCCAACCAGGAGATACGCAGTATTTT. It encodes CASSQPGDTQYF.

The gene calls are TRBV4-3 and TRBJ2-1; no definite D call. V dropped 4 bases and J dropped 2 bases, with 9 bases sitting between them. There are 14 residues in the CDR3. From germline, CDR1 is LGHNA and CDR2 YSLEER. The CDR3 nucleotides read TGCGCCAGCAGCCGGCGGTATACCTACAATGAGCAGTTCTTC. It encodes CASSRRYTYNEQFF.

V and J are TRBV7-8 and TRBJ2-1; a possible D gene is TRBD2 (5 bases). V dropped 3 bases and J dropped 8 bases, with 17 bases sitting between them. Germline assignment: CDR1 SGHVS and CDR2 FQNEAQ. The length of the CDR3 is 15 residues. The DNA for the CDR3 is TGTGCCAGCAGCTTGGGAGCCTCAGCTAACTATGAGCAGTTCTTC. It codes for CASSLGASANYEQFF.

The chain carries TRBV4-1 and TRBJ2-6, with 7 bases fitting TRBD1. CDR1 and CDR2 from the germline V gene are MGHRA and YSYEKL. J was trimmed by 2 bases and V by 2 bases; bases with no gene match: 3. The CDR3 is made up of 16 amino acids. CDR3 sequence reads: CASSQPDRAGANVLTF. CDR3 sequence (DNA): TGCGCCAGCAGCCAACCAGACAGGGCTGGGGCCAACGTCCTGACTTTC.

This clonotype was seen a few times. The CDR3 spells CASSQTGVSGANVLTF. CDR3 DNA: TGTGCCAGCAGCCAAACGGGGGTCTCTGGGGCCAACGTCCTGACTTTC. The V and J genes are TRBV3-1 and TRBJ2-6, with D tentatively TRBD2 (6 bases). The germline V gene has CDR1 LGHDT and CDR2 YNNKEL (reference sequence). The CDR3 sequence is 16 residues long. V shed 2 bases and J shed 0 bases, with 8 bases lying between them.

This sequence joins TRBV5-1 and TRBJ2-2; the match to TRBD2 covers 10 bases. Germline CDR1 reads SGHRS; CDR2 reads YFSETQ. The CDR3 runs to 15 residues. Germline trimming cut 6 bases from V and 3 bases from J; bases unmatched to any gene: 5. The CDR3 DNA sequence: TGCGCCAGCACGATGACTAGCGGGTACACCGGGGAGCTGTTTTTT. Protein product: CASTMTSGYTGELFF.

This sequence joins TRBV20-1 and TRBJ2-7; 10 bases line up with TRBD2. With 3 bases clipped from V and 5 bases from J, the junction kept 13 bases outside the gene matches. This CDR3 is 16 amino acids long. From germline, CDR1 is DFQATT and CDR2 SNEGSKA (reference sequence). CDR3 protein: CSARHLGASGSHEQYF. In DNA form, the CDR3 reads TGCAGTGCTAGGCATTTAGGGGCTAGCGGGAGCCACGAGCAGTACTTC.

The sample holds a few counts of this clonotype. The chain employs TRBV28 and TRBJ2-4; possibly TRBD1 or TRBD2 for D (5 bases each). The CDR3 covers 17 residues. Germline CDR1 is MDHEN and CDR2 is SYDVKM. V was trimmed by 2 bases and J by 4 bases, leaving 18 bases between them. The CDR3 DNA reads TGTGCCAGCAGTTTAGCTGGGGCAGGGAGAGATAAAAACATTCAGTACTTC. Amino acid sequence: CASSLAGAGRDKNIQYF. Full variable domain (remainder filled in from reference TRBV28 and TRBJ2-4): DVKVTQSSRYLVKRTGEKVFLECVQDMDHENMFWYRQDPGLGLRLIYFSYDVKMKEKGDIPEGYSVSREKKERFSLILESASTNQTSMYLCASSLAGAGRDKNIQYFGAGTRLSVL.

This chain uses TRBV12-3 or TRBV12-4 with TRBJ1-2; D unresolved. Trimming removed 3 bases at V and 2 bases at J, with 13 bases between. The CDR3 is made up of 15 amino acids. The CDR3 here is CASSFRPGENYGYTF. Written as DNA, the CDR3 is TGTGCCAGCAGTTTTCGCCCAGGAGAGAACTATGGCTACACCTTC.

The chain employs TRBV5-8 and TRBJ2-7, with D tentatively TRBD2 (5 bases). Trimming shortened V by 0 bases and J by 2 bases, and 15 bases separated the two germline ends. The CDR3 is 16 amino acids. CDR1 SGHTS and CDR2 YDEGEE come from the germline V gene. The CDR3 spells CASSLVRGQRPYEQYF. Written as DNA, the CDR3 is TGTGCCAGCAGCTTGGTGAGAGGGCAGAGACCCTACGAGCAGTACTTC. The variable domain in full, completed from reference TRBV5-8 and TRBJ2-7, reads EAGVTQSPTHLIKTRGQQATLRCSPISGHTSVYWYQQALGLGLQFLLWYDEGEERNRGNFPPRFSGRQFPNYSSELNVNALELEDSALYLCASSLVRGQRPYEQYFGPGTRLTVT.

CDR3 loop: CASSLTASGSNEQFF. CDR3 bases: TGCGCCAGCAGCTTGACAGCTAGCGGGAGCAATGAGCAGTTCTTC. The chain joins TRBV5-1 to TRBJ2-1; 10 bases line up with TRBD2. After removal of 1 base from V and 6 bases from J, the junction contained 4 bases not matched to a gene. Germline lookup yields CDR1 SGHRS and CDR2 YFSETQ. CDR3 length: 15 amino acids.

The CDR3: CATSDVPSGMGYNEQFF. As DNA, the CDR3 is TGTGCCACCAGTGATGTCCCCTCGGGGATGGGCTACAATGAGCAGTTCTTC. The V gene is TRBV24-1, the J gene TRBJ2-1, with TRBD2 as a possible D gene (5 bases). Trimming took off 3 bases at V and 3 bases at J, with 17 bases between the two ends. The CDR3 runs to 17 residues. Germline CDR1 is KGHDR and CDR2 is SFDVKD.

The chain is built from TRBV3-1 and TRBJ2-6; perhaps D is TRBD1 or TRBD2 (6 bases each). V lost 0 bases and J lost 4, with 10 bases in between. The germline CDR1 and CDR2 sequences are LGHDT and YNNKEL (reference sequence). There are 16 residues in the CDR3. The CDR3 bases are TGTGCCAGCAGCCAAGAGAGGGGGGTGGGGGCCAACGTCCTGACTTTC. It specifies CASSQERGVGANVLTF.